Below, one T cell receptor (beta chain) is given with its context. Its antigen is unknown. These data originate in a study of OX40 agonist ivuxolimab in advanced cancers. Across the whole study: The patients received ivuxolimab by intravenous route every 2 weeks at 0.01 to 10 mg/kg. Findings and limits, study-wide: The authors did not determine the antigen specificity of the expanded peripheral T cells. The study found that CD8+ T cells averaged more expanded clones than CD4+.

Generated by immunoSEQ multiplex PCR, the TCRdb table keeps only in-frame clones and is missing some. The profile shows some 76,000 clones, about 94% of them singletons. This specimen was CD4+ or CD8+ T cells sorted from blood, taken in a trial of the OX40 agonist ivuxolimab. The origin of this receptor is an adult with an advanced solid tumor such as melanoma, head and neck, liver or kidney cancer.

DNA for the CDR3: TGCGCCAGCAGCCAAGTGCAGGGCAGCAATCAGCCCCAGCATTTT. Amino acid sequence: CASSQVQGSNQPQHF. V and J are TRBV4-1 and TRBJ1-5; tentatively, D is TRBD1 (5 bases). The CDR3 is made up of 15 amino acids. The V gene's germline CDR1 is MGHRA and CDR2 YSYEKL. Between the trimmed V and J ends, which lost 1 base and 1 base, there was a span of 8 bases.